Listed below are T cell receptor beta chains from one sample, sequenced in a study of T cell responses to AZD1222 COVID-19 vaccine. Profiling relied on immunoSEQ multiplex PCR, and the TCRdb table lists in-frame clones only, not all of them. The sample yields 77,000 or so clones, around 91% seen once. The sample was peripheral blood, taken on day 0 of AZD1222 vaccination. These receptors originate from an adult in good health. CDR3s include the opening cysteine and the closing phenylalanine or tryptophan. D genes are given only for firm matches.

d_call v_call cdr3_aa
- TRBV6-5 CASRRDPGQQFF
- TRBV6-5 CATGGGNQPQHF
- TRBV5-1 CASSWAGVNTEAFF
- TRBV5-4 CASSPRDGNYEQYF
- TRBV4-1 CASSPLTGGLQPQHF
- TRBV5-6 CASSSSYEQYF
TRBD2 TRBV7-2 CASSSRGGRATQYF
TRBD1 TRBV28 CASSIPLQGLNTEAFF
TRBD1 TRBV5-1 CASRPIPGQGKSGYTF
- TRBV27 CASKIKGVGGEQYF
- TRBV5-1 CASSLDTYEQYF
- TRBV9 CASSVSPSHSYEQYF
TRBD1 TRBV24-1 CATSDSTGMNTEAFF
- TRBV18 CASSPSPSPADTQYF
- TRBV12-1 CASSFRGGHQPQHF
TRBD2 TRBV27 CASGEGSEQYF
TRBD2 TRBV19 CASSDPGLAGGIDEQFF
TRBD2 TRBV6-2/TRBV6-3 CASSYYGSGRAETDTQYF
- TRBV7-3 CASSLLGRNTGELFF
- TRBV5-4 CASSPDLRGTDTQYF
- TRBV21-1 CASSKRDGRNTGELFF
- TRBV25-1 CASSEYEIGFNQPQHF
- TRBV5-6 CASSLDKQERTDTQYF
- TRBV7-2 CASSLLGANTGELFF
- TRBV7-8 CASSLGAAGTEAFF
- TRBV10-1 CASSEGNSEQFF
- TRBV2 CASSIKGWANYGYTF
TRBD1 TRBV6-6 CASSFTTGIHGNTIYF
- TRBV7-9 CASSITSSETQYF
TRBD2 TRBV27 CASSLGLAGDEQYF
TRBD1 TRBV27 CASRVDRGYGYTF
- TRBV24-1 CATSAGRRLGETQYF
TRBD2 TRBV19 CASSTLGPGTSGKYNEQFF
- TRBV28 CASTIPDGTSYEQYF
- TRBV12-5 CASAHVGLGDTEAFF
TRBD1 TRBV6-2/TRBV6-3 CASSYNGQGSPQHF
- TRBV24-1 CATRGSGELFF
- TRBV7-9 CASSFRDIYNEQFF
TRBD1 TRBV7-9 CASRKPQGDYNEQFF
- TRBV6-4 CASSDSPGVTQFF
- TRBV28 CASSFSYEQYF
TRBD2 TRBV6-5 CASTGLALSEQFF
- TRBV7-2 CASSLGTFNEQFF
TRBD2 TRBV7-3 CASSLGLAGGTYEQYF
- TRBV28 CASTPGGGSTDTQYF
TRBD1 TRBV2 CASADRQGVNQPQHF
TRBD1 TRBV2 CASSSATGGSYEQYF
- TRBV11-2 CASSLEANTEAFF
- TRBV9 CASSDTGDSQYNEQFF
- TRBV18 CASSLVPGGLSSTDTQYF
- TRBV18 CASSQVSTDTQYF
- TRBV2 CASSAQEVAYEQYF
TRBD2 TRBV24-1 CATSGGGIETQYF
TRBD1 TRBV19 CASSARTGPDTDTQYF
- TRBV4-2 CASSQFLSQADTQYF
- TRBV28 CASSPPQGSRNYGYTF
- TRBV9 CASSVAGASGDTQYF
- TRBV21-1 CASSTLCSYEQYF
- TRBV2 CASSEGGTEVYEQYF